This TCR beta chain was retrieved from a study of vaccination effects on CD4 cells after COVID-19. In the study overall: The post-vaccine samples were taken, at the median, 72 days after the second dose.

CDR1 is SEHNR and CDR2 is FQNEAQ in the germline V gene (reference sequence). Trimming removed 5 bases from V and 2 bases from J; junction bases left unmatched: 3. This CDR3 comprises 15 residues. Culture lasted roughly 9 days before CD4+ T cell isolation. Vaccine administered to participants consisted of two doses of either BNT162b2 or mRNA-1273. The protocol was immunoSEQ multiplex PCR, while the TCRdb copy is restricted to in-frame clones and leaves out a portion. The data hold more than 60,000 clones, with about 74% observed a single time. Worth noting for this clone: Its antigen is currently unknown.

The sample was CD4+ T cells from PBMCs cultured without peptide, taken after COVID-19 vaccination. V and J are TRBV7-9 and TRBJ2-6; TRBD1 agrees at 7 bases. This clonotype originated in a human donor who received a COVID-19 vaccine. CDR3 DNA sequence: TGTGCCAGCAGCGGTGACAGGGCTGGGGCCAACGTCCTGACTTTC. Residues: CASSGDRAGANVLTF.